Presented here are 2 T cell receptor beta chains from one specimen sequenced in a study of blood T cell repertoires in COVID-19. Libraries were prepared by immunoSEQ multiplex PCR; TCRdb keeps only in-frame clonotypes and omits some of them. This table has about 190,000 clones, 90% appearing once. Input material: peripheral blood. Source of these receptors: a man aged 45-60 years with acute or convalescent COVID-19.

V and J are TRBV27 and TRBJ1-4, with 8 bases lining up with TRBD1. The CDR3 spans 15 residues. The trim removed 5 bases at V and 7 bases at J, leaving 9 bases unmatched. Germline CDR1 reads MNHEY; CDR2 reads SMNVEV (reference sequence). Here the CDR3 reads CASSLGTGRREKLFF. The CDR3 region has the DNA TGTGCCAGCAGTCTGGGGACAGGTCGTCGTGAAAAACTGTTTTTT.

This chain joins TRBV25-1 and TRBJ1-3; D may be TRBD1 (6 bases). Germline values: CDR1 MGHDK, CDR2 SYGVNS. Trimming removed 7 bases at V and 6 bases at J, with 16 bases between. The CDR3 is made up of 14 amino acids. CDR3 DNA sequence: TGTGCCAGCACCTCGGACAGTAATAAAAACACCATATATTTT. Encoded protein: CASTSDSNKNTIYF.